This T cell receptor beta chain is drawn from a study of OX40 agonist ivuxolimab in advanced cancers. Study-wide results and caveats: On average, CD8+ T cells had more expanded clones than CD4+. The antigens recognized by the expanded peripheral T cells, that is their antigen specificity, were not determined. The authors also found low normalized T-cell clonal expansion in some nonresponders.

Profiled with immunoSEQ multiplex PCR; TCRdb holds only in-frame clones, not every one. The sample lists more than 60,000 clones, about nine tenths seen once, with 4% to 5% in the top ten. With regard to this clone: Its cognate antigen is unknown.

The CDR3 loop spans 16 amino acids. Trimming cost V 2 bases and J 4 bases; bases outside gene matches: 8. Germline V gene lookup returns CDR1 SGHTA and CDR2 FQGTGA. This TCR came from an adult with an advanced solid tumor such as melanoma, head and neck, liver or kidney cancer. The sample here was CD4+ or CD8+ T cells sorted from blood, taken in a trial of the OX40 agonist ivuxolimab. This chain connects TRBV7-3 to TRBJ2-7, with 10 bases matching TRBD2. The CDR3: CASSLRLAGDLYEQYF. The CDR3 region has the DNA TGTGCCAGCAGCTTACGGCTAGCGGGAGATTTATACGAGCAGTACTTC.